The present TCR beta chain was sequenced within a study of OX40 agonist ivuxolimab in advanced cancers. The table came from immunoSEQ multiplex PCR; TCRdb's copy has only in-frame clones and leaves some out. In the table there are tens of thousands of clones, about 90% of which are singletons. This CDR3 contains 18 residues. Germline assignment: CDR1 SGHNT and CDR2 YENEEA. After removal of 5 bases from V and 6 bases from J, the junction contained 17 bases not matched to a gene. This chain uses TRBV11-3 with TRBJ2-3; 10 bases agree with TRBD2. The material sequenced was CD4+ or CD8+ T cells sorted from blood, taken in a trial of the OX40 agonist ivuxolimab. The sequence derives from an adult with an advanced solid tumor such as melanoma, head and neck, liver or kidney cancer. In DNA form, the CDR3 reads TGTGCCAGCAGCGGTACCTGGACTAGCGGAAGTGGGGGGGATACGCAGTATTTT. Amino acids: CASSGTWTSGSGGDTQYF.